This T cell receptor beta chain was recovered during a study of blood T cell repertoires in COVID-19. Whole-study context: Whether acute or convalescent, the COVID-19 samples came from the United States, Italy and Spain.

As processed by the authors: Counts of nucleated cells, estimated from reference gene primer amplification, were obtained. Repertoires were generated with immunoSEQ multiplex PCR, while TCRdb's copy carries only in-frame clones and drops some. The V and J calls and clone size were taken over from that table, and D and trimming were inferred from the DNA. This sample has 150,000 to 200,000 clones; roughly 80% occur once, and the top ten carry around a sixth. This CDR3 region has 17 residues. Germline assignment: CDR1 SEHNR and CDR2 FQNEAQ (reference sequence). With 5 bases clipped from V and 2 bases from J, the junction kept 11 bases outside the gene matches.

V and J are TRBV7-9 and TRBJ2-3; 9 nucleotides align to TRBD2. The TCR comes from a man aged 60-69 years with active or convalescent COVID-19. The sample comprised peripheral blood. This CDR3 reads CASSLSLASGTTDTQYF. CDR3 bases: TGTGCCAGCAGCCTATCGTTGGCTAGCGGGACCACAGATACGCAGTATTTT.